At least ten counts were recorded for the clone carrying this T cell receptor (beta chain). Its antigen is undetermined. This specimen belongs to a study of human T cells and chemical hapten exposure. Study-level points and caveats: Following DPC sensitization, TCRs present above 1 in 1000 frequency showed no change.

Indicated time point: healthy volunteer bleed at 6 weeks. It was unfractionated whole blood from which total RNA was extracted. Individual cDNA molecules (in the library) carried attached unique molecular identifiers. From the RACE reads, TCRdb called clonotypes with MiXCR, one entry per CDR3 protein. The sample holds some 81,000 distinct CDR3 sequences; 8.6% are singletons and the top ten take around 1.7%. This clonotype was obtained from a female donor in good health. Some clones in this sample may be carry-over from other donors' samples. Input material: whole blood.

CDR3 in DNA: TGCGCCAGCAGCTTCCGGGACAGGGCCGATTCACCCCTCCACTTT. Its protein is CASSFRDRADSPLHF. This chain uses TRBV5-1 with TRBJ1-6, with 9 nucleotides matching TRBD1. The trim removed 2 bases at V and 8 bases at J, leaving 5 bases unmatched. The CDR3 runs to 15 residues. Germline V gives CDR1 SGHRS, CDR2 YFSETQ.